The clone carrying this T cell receptor beta chain was seen a few times. Its antigen is unidentified. This sample stems from a study of early T cells in non-severe SARS-CoV-2 infection. Overall study results and limits: Private and CD4 specificities were missed by VDJdb matching, which favored anti-spike CD8 responses.

Germline V gives CDR1 SGHTA, CDR2 FQGNSA. Trimming removed 5 bases at V and 0 bases at J, with 14 bases between. CDR3 length equals 15 residues. From the 5' RACE reads, TCRdb called clonotypes with MiXCR, one entry per CDR3 protein. The table has 100,000 to 120,000 distinct CDR3 sequences, roughly 13% seen once; the top ten hold 3.8%. This specimen was whole blood, taken at baseline. This receptor was obtained from an adult who was a healthcare worker with PCR-confirmed SARS-CoV-2 infection or an uninfected control (not recorded which). The rearrangement links TRBV7-2 to TRBJ2-7; a possible D gene is TRBD1 (6 bases). CDR3 residues: CASSPDRLNSYEQYF. The CDR3 DNA follows: TGTGCCAGCAGCCCTGACAGGCTAAACTCCTACGAGCAGTACTTC.